This T cell receptor (beta chain) was observed in a study of a mutant IDH1 vaccine in newly diagnosed glioma. In the study overall: Pretreatment consisted of radiotherapy, temozolomide, or both, with most receiving both. Notes on the study in general: Pseudoprogression appears to have had no connection to changes in top peripheral T cell clonotypes.

The time point here: week 5, during vaccination. Every vaccination contained 300 ug of the mutant IDH1 20-mer peptide and was paired with topical imiquimod. Germline CDR1 and CDR2: SGHTA and FQGNSA. Trimming left V 5 bases short and J 3 bases short, with 13 bases between. The CDR3 covers 15 residues. This clone was detected only a few times. Its antigen is unknown. Other DNA sequences within the sample encode an identical CDR3. Profiling relied on immunoSEQ multiplex PCR, and the TCRdb table lists in-frame clones only, not all of them. Among some 25,000 clones listed, approximately 80% were seen once. The receptor's source is a man in his forties with glioma. The chain joins TRBV7-2 to TRBJ2-2; D might be TRBD2 (6 bases). The sample here was PBMCs, taken from a glioma patient whose treatment included an IDH1 peptide vaccine. The CDR3 here is CASSVYGGDTGELFF. CDR3 DNA: TGTGCCAGCAGCGTCTATGGAGGGGACACCGGGGAGCTGTTTTTT.